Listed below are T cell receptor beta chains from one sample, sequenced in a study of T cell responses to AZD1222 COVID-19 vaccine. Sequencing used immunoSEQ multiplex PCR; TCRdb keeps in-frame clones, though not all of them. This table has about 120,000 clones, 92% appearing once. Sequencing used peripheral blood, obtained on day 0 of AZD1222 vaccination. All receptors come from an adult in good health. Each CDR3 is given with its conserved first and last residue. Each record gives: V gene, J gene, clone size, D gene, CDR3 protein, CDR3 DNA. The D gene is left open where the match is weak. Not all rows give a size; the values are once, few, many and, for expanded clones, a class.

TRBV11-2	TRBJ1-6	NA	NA	CASSLDQGSSPLHF	TGTGCCAGCAGCTTAGATCAGGGTTCTTCACCCCTCCACTTT
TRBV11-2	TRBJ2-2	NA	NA	CASSLEETGELFF	TGTGCCAGCAGCTTAGAGGAGACCGGGGAGCTGTTTTTT
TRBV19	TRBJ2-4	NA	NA	CASTPGSENIQYF	TGTGCCAGTACCCCGGGGAGCGAAAACATTCAGTACTTC
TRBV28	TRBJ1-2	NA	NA	CASSLLQGWNYGYTF	TGTGCCAGCAGTTTATTGCAGGGCTGGAACTATGGCTACACCTTC
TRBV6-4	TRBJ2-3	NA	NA	CASSDSPSTDTQYF	TGTGCCAGCAGTGACTCACCAAGCACAGATACGCAGTATTTT
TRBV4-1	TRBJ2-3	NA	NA	CASSQGGFRATSTDTQYF	TGCGCCAGCAGCCAAGGGGGGTTCCGGGCCACAAGCACAGATACGCAGTATTTT
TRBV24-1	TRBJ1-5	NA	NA	CATSEEGSNQPQHF	TGTGCCACCAGTGAAGAAGGGAGCAATCAGCCCCAGCATTTT
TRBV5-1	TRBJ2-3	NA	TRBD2	CASSLEGSGGDTQYF	TGCGCCAGCAGCTTGGAGGGTAGCGGGGGAGATACGCAGTATTTT
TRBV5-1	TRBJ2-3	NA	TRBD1	CASSLQGQRDTQYF	TGCGCCAGCAGCCTACAGGGGCAGAGAGATACGCAGTATTTT
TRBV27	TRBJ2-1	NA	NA	CASSLRGPYNEQFF	TGTGCCAGCAGTTTACGGGGCCCCTACAATGAGCAGTTCTTC
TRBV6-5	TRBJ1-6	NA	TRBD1	CASSLGQPYNSPLHF	TGTGCCAGCAGTCTGGGACAGCCCTATAATTCACCCCTCCACTTT
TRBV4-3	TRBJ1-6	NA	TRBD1	CASSQTGGAYNSPLHF	TGCGCCAGCAGCCAGACAGGGGGCGCTTATAATTCACCCCTCCACTTT
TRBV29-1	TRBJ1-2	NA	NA	CSVEDRTRFNYGYTF	TGCAGCGTTGAAGATCGAACCAGATTTAACTATGGCTACACCTTC
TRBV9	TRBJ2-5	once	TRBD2	CASSVGRGGGETQYF	TGTGCCAGCAGCGTAGGGCGGGGGGGCGGAGAGACCCAGTACTTC
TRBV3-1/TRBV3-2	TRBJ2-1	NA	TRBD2	CASSQEGSGAEQFF	TGTGCCAGCAGCCAAGAAGGGAGCGGGGCTGAGCAGTTCTTC
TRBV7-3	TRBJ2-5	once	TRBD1	CASSFNRGPGETQYF	TGTGCCAGCAGCTTTAACAGGGGGCCTGGAGAGACCCAGTACTTC
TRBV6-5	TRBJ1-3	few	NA	CASQTLADSGNTIYF	TGTGCCAGCCAAACTTTGGCCGACTCTGGAAACACCATATATTTT
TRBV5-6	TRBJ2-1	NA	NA	CASSLWSQTIF	TGTGCCAGCAGCTTGTGGTCCCAGACGATCTTC
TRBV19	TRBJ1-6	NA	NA	CASTDQVGIGSPLHF	TGTGCCAGTACCGACCAGGTGGGGATCGGTTCACCCCTCCACTTT
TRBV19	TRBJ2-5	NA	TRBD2	CASSIRLAGGIDRETQYF	TGTGCCAGTAGTATCAGGCTAGCGGGGGGGATCGATCGGGAGACCCAGTACTTC
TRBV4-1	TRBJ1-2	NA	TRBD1	CASSQDRQGYTF	TGCGCCAGCAGCCAAGATCGACAGGGTTACACCTTC
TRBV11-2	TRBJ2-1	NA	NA	CASSLGGLRNEQFF	TGTGCCAGCAGCTTGGGGGGGCTGCGGAATGAGCAGTTCTTC
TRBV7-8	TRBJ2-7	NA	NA	CASSSVDGYEQYF	TGTGCCAGCAGCTCCGTGGACGGCTACGAGCAGTACTTC
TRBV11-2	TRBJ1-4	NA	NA	CASSLGGTNEKLFF	TGTGCCAGCAGCTTGGGGGGTACTAATGAAAAACTGTTTTTT
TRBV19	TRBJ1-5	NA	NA	CASSNAGLASNQPQHF	TGTGCCAGTAGTAACGCGGGGTTGGCAAGCAATCAGCCCCAGCATTTT
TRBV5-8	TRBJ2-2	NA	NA	CASNHRDVANTGELFF	TGTGCCAGCAACCACCGGGACGTTGCGAACACCGGGGAGCTGTTTTTT
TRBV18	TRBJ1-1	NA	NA	CASSTGTRNTEAFF	TGTGCCAGCTCAACCGGGACTAGGAACACTGAAGCTTTCTTT
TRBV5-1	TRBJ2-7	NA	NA	CASSFTSTSYEQYF	TGCGCCAGCAGCTTTACTTCCACCTCCTACGAGCAGTACTTC
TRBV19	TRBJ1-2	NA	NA	CASVVGNYGYTF	TGTGCCAGTGTTGTTGGTAACTATGGCTACACCTTC
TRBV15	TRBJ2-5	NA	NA	CATSGGVGVRETQYF	TGTGCCACCAGCGGCGGTGTGGGGGTCCGAGAGACCCAGTACTTC
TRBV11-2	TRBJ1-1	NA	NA	CASSLRESEAFF	TGTGCCAGCAGCTTGAGGGAATCTGAAGCTTTCTTT
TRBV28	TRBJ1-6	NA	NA	CASTKLGGDNSPLHF	TGTGCCAGCACTAAATTGGGGGGGGATAATTCACCCCTCCACTTT
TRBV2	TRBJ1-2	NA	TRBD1	CASNLQGTVYGYTF	TGTGCCAGCAACCTACAGGGGACGGTGTATGGCTACACCTTC
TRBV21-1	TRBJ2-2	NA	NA	CGWSRDRGLNTGELFF	TGCGGGTGGTCGCGGGACAGGGGGCTGAACACCGGGGAGCTGTTTTTT
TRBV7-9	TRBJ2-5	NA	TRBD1	CASSTGQGWETQYF	TGTGCCAGCAGCACGGGACAGGGATGGGAGACCCAGTACTTC
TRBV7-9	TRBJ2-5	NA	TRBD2	CASSPRGLAGTQETQYF	TGTGCCAGCAGCCCACGTGGACTAGCGGGGACCCAAGAGACCCAGTACTTC
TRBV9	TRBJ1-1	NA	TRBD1	CASSVGDRGTAAFF	TGTGCCAGCAGCGTAGGTGACAGGGGTACGGCAGCTTTCTTT
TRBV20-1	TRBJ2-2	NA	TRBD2	CSASPKELAGGGELFF	TGCAGTGCTAGTCCCAAAGAATTAGCGGGAGGCGGGGAGCTGTTTTTT
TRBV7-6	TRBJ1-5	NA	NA	CASSRLVAGPGLNQPQHF	TGTGCCAGCAGCCGTCTCGTGGCAGGGCCAGGCCTGAATCAGCCCCAGCATTTT
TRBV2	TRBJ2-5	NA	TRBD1	CASDRVERETQYF	TGTGCCAGCGACAGGGTTGAGAGGGAGACCCAGTACTTC
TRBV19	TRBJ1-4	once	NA	CASSNTLGEKLFF	TGTGCCAGTAGTAACACCCTAGGCGAAAAACTGTTTTTT
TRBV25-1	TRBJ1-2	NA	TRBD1	CASSEALGQGLRGYTF	TGTGCCAGCAGTGAAGCCCTGGGACAGGGACTTCGTGGCTACACCTTC
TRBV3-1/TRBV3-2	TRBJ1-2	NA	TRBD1	CASSPAQGRHGYTF	TGTGCCAGCAGCCCGGCACAGGGGCGCCATGGCTACACCTTC
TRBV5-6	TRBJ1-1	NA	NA	CASSFNQGQNTEAFF	TGTGCCAGCAGCTTTAACCAGGGACAGAACACTGAAGCTTTCTTT